This T cell receptor beta chain came from a study of spatial heterogeneity in lung cancer (dated by TCRdb to between 2017 and 2020). About the investigation overall: Beta-chain transcripts were consistently detected in greater numbers than alpha-chain transcripts, which likely reflects a higher abundance of beta-chain transcripts. In the raw uncorrected reads, each unique combination of TCR and UMI appeared more than ten times on average. TCR alpha and beta repertoires were quantitatively compared across multiple tumor regions, matched nontumor lung and blood in non-small cell lung cancer. Nonsynonymous mutation counts, determined by whole-exome sequencing of tumor tissue, were related to features of the TCR repertoire. At surgery, some 220 tumor regions, 61 to 75 matched nontumor lung samples and some 54 PBMC samples were TCR-sequenced for both alpha and beta chains.

This clonotype was detected ten times or more. Its antigen has not been determined. No much larger clonotype is one base removed from it; base qualities were not supplied. Study-wide conclusions, independent of this receptor: Additional single-cell paired TCR alpha and beta sequencing was considered necessary to confirm, at a functional level, the hypothesis that regional TCRs recognize regional mutations. Ubiquitous expanded tumor TCRs were detected in blood more often at tumor resection than at routine follow-up.

The meaning of the sample's time point label: sample taken at primary tumor resection. Without any cell sorting, TCR sequencing was performed on whole RNA extracted either from tumor and nontumor lung tissue or from cryopreserved PBMC samples. Donors were 65 to 85 patients with early-stage, untreated non-small cell lung cancer from the lung TRACERx cohort. A patient was chosen for TCR sequencing only when enough RNA was available from at least two tumor regions. The library came from 5' RACE. The sequencing machine was a NextSeq 500. In the TCR library protocol, a unique molecular identifier was attached to each TCR cDNA molecule so that PCR and sequencing errors could be corrected. Per the authors' processing: Decombinator tools were used for TCR identification, UMI-based error correction and CDR3 extraction. TCRs above a frequency of 2 per 1,000, corresponding to the top 1% of the tumor frequency distribution, were defined as expanded. Each repertoire was subsampled 100 times to 5,000 TCRs, after which Renyi diversity was computed with the R vegan package. CDR3 similarity networks were built from amino acid triplet string-kernel similarity, with CDR3s being connected when pairwise similarity was above 0.82. TCRdb's own reprocessing of the public reads used fastp at Q25 and MiXCR and kept productive beta chains. Each entry is one CDR3 protein sequence, shown with its most common DNA and genes. V and J calls and clone size were set by TCRdb, not the authors. The sample table holds 40,000 to 45,000 distinct CDR3 sequences, of which about 6.7% were seen once. The ten largest clones add up to roughly 45% of the sample.

Sequencing used PBMCs, obtained at surgery. The origin of this receptor is a female donor with early-stage non-small cell lung cancer.

The DNA sequence is as follows: TGTGCCAGCCTGTCAAGCCGGGGGTATGGCTACACCTTC. Its translation reads: CASLSSRGYGYTF. The V and J genes are TRBV6-5 and TRBJ1-2; TRBD1 might be the D gene, on 5 matching bases. Trimming takes 8 bases from V and 5 bases from J, and the germline ends sit 15 bases apart. There are 13 amino acids in the CDR3, from cysteine to phenylalanine inclusive. The entry retains the CDR3 DNA only, 39 bases that are in frame from base 1. CDR1 and CDR2 are read off the germline V gene as MNHEY and SVGAGI.